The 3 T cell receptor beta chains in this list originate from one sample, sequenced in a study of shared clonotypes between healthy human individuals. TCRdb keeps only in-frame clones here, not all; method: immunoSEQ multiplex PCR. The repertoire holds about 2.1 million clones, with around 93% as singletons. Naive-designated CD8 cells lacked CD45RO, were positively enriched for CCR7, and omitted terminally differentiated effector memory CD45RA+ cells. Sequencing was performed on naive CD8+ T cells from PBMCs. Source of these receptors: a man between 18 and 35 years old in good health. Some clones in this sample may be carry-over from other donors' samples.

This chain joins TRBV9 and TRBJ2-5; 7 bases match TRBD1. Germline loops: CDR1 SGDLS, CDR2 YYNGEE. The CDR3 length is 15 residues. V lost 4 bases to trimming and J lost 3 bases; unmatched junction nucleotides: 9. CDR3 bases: TGTGCCAGCAGCCCGCCAGGGGGATTCAAAGAGACCCAGTACTTC. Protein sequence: CASSPPGGFKETQYF.

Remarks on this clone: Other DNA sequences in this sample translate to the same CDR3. This CDR3 is CASSPSGSYEQYF. In nucleotides, the CDR3 is TGTGCCAGCAGCCCCTCCGGGAGTTACGAGCAGTACTTC. This chain uses TRBV5-4 with TRBJ2-7; the D gene is possibly TRBD2 (6 bases). The CDR3 loop spans 13 amino acids. The germline gives CDR1 SGHNT, CDR2 YYREEE (reference sequence). V lost 4 bases and J 4 bases, leaving 12 bases between the germline ends.

The CDR3 DNA reads as TGTGCCAGTAGTTTCTCTGCGGGACTCTACAATCAGCCCCAGCATTTT. Protein sequence: CASSFSAGLYNQPQHF. J is TRBJ1-5 and V is TRBV19, with D perhaps matching TRBD1 (5 bases). Germline values: CDR1 LNHDA, CDR2 SQIVND (reference sequence). This CDR3 comprises 16 residues. V lost 5 bases to trimming and J lost 3 bases, with 17 bases between them.